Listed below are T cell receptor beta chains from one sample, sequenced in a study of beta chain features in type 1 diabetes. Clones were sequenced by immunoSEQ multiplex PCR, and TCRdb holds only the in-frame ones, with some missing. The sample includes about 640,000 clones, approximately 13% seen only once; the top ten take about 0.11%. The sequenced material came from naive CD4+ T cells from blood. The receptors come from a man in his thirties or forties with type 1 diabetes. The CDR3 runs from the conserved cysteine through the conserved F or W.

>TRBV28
CASSTPQVRTGYTF
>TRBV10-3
CAISPGTGNYGYTF
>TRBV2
CASSERRTSGLYEQYF
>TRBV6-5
CASSYRPNSPLHF
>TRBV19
CASRTGELFF
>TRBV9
CASSVGPSEEETQYF
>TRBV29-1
CSVADRGNYGYTF
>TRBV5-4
CASKSGPQENIQYF
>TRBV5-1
CASSLADREDTGELFF
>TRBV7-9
CASSPPIGTGSYEQYF
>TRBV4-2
CASSQTLAGIYNEQFF
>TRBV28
CASSLTSRADEQYF
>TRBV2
CASREDRGESSYNSPLHF
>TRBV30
CAWTAGGGYGYTF
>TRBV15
CATKGRGSSYEQYF
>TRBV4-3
CASSQDAQRTGFPDTQYF
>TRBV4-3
CASSQSLPGTGVYNEQFF
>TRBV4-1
CASSPPATNEKLFF
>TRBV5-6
CASFSSGANVLTF
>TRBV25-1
CASSGSGLRGGYTEAFF
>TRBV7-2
CASSPTRQAANYGYTF
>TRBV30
CAWSPISSTIYF
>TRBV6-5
CASSYDLQLHGYTF
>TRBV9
CASSAQGQQNEKLFF
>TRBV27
CASSLRGQDYNEQFF
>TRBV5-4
CASSWTDKNTEAFF
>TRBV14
CASSLHNSYEQYF
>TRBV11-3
CASSLAGESVEKLFF
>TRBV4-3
CASSQYWTGSSYNEQFF
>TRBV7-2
CASSLSSGGARTDTQYF
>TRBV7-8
CASSPTIGNEQFF
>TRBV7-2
CASSLGGTSGIGTQYF
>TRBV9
CASSVRPSGGAQETQYF
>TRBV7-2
CASSRSGTEETQYF
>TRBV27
CASRPWTDTGYTF